What follows are 29 T cell receptor beta chains derived from one specimen sequenced in a study of blood T cell repertoires in COVID-19. The table came from immunoSEQ multiplex PCR; TCRdb's copy has only in-frame clones and leaves some out. The sample lists more than 150,000 clones; about 85% were seen once. Sequenced input: peripheral blood. The source of these receptors is a man in his sixties or seventies who had recovered from COVID-19.

The chain uses TRBV2 and TRBJ1-2; tentative D call: TRBD1 (5 bases). V was cut by 4 bases and J by 8 bases, with 14 bases left in between. This CDR3 has 13 residues. Germline loops: CDR1 SNHLY, CDR2 FYNNEI. The CDR3 spells CASSADIFIGYTF. As DNA, the CDR3 is TGTGCCAGCAGTGCGGACATTTTTATAGGCTACACCTTC.

V usage is TRBV5-1 and J usage is TRBJ2-5; D perhaps matches TRBD1 (6 bases). Trimming left V 2 bases short and J 2 bases short, with 7 bases between. CDR1 and CDR2 from the germline V gene are SGHRS and YFSETQ. The CDR3 runs to 13 residues. This CDR3 is CASSLGQQETQYF. The DNA for the CDR3 is TGCGCCAGCAGCTTAGGACAGCAAGAGACCCAGTACTTC. Using reference TRBV5-1 and TRBJ2-5 for the parts outside the CDR3, the full variable domain is KAGVTQTPRYLIKTRGQQVTLSCSPISGHRSVSWYQQTPGQGLQFLFEYFSETQRNKGNFPGRFSGRQFSNSRSEMNVSTLELGDSALYLCASSLGQQETQYFGPGTRLLVL.

The chain joins TRBV27 to TRBJ1-6; 10 bases are a match to TRBD1. From germline, CDR1 is MNHEY and CDR2 SMNVEV (reference sequence). There are 16 residues in the CDR3. The junction had 10 bases not matched to a gene; V was cut back by 5 bases and J by 9 bases. The CDR3 DNA sequence: TGTGCCAGCAGTCCCCTATGGGACAGGGGTGGTTCACCCCTCCACTTT. Translation gives CASSPLWDRGGSPLHF.

The chain recombines TRBV5-8 with TRBJ2-1, with 8 bases that match TRBD2. The CDR3 runs to 14 residues. Unmatched junction bases numbered 8, after V lost 6 bases and J lost 6 bases. Germline CDR1 and CDR2: SGHTS and YDEGEE. The CDR3 coding sequence is TGTGCCAGCACCCGAGCGGGAGTAGTCAATGAGCAGTTCTTC. It specifies CASTRAGVVNEQFF. The variable domain in full, with the rest retrieved from reference TRBV5-8 and TRBJ2-1, is EAGVTQSPTHLIKTRGQQATLRCSPISGHTSVYWYQQALGLGLQFLLWYDEGEERNRGNFPPRFSGRQFPNYSSELNVNALELEDSALYLCASTRAGVVNEQFFGPGTRLTVL.

CDR3 nucleotides: TGTGCCTGGAGTTCCGCCGGTTCTAGCGGAACGGGGACCCAGTACTTC. Translated, it gives CAWSSAGSSGTGTQYF. This rearrangement joins TRBV30 to TRBJ2-5, with TRBD2 identical over 7 bases. This CDR3 has 16 amino acids. Trimming removed 2 bases from V and 7 bases from J; junction bases left unmatched: 16. Germline assignment: CDR1 GTSNPN and CDR2 SVGIG (reference sequence).

This sequence joins TRBV29-1 and TRBJ2-3; D might be TRBD2 (5 bases). Per the germline V gene, CDR1 is SQVTM and CDR2 is ANQGSEA. This CDR3 contains 14 residues. Trimming stripped 1 base from V and 2 bases from J, with 10 bases between. CDR3 region: CSVEAGTNTDTQYF. CDR3 nucleotides: TGCAGCGTTGAAGCGGGAACAAACACAGATACGCAGTATTTT.

The chain is built from TRBV2 and TRBJ1-2; no clear D gene. Per germline, CDR1 SNHLY and CDR2 FYNNEI. Trimming removed 8 bases at V and 4 bases at J, with 8 bases between. CDR3 length: 11 amino acids. CDR3 nucleotides: TGTGCCAGCGGCATTGGCTATGGCTACACCTTC. Translation: CASGIGYGYTF.

The rearrangement uses TRBV5-4 and TRBJ1-1; no clear D gene. CDR1 SGHNT and CDR2 YYREEE come from the germline V gene (reference sequence). CDR3 length: 15 residues. Trimming stripped 4 bases from V and 2 bases from J, with 15 bases between. DNA of the CDR3: TGTGCCAGCAGCCCGAGTGGAGGGCTTAACACTGAAGCTTTCTTT. Translated, it gives CASSPSGGLNTEAFF.

The rearrangement links TRBV28 to TRBJ2-1; 8 bases are shared with TRBD1. Per the germline V gene, CDR1 is MDHEN and CDR2 is SYDVKM. The CDR3 totals 12 residues. After removal of 6 bases from V and 11 bases from J, the junction contained 6 bases not matched to a gene. The CDR3 is CASSTGDRQQFF. CDR3 in DNA: TGTGCCAGCAGCACCGGGGACAGGCAGCAGTTCTTC.

The count of this clone is one. The genes are TRBV7-9 and TRBJ2-2; 7 bases match TRBD2. The CDR3 has 17 amino acids. The ends lost 5 bases at V and 6 bases at J; junction bases unmatched: 15. Germline V gene sequence: CDR1 SEHNR, CDR2 FQNEAQ (reference sequence). CDR3 coding DNA: TGTGCCAGCAGCAGGGGCGGGAGCGTCCGTATTGCCGGGGAGCTGTTTTTT. Protein: CASSRGGSVRIAGELFF.

The count of this clone is one. The genes are TRBV6-5 and TRBJ1-2; TRBD1 aligns across 7 bases. The CDR3 has 14 residues. Germline CDR1 and CDR2: MNHEY and SVGAGI. The junction had 5 bases not matched to a gene; V was cut back by 0 bases and J by 7 bases. CDR3 residues: CASSYSNTGVGYTF. DNA for the CDR3: TGTGCCAGCAGTTACTCAAATACAGGGGTTGGCTACACCTTC.

The chain links TRBV10-1 to TRBJ2-3; possibly TRBD1 for D (6 bases). The CDR3 length is 14 residues. Germline V lookup: CDR1 WNHNN, CDR2 SYGVQD (reference sequence). The V end was cut by 2 bases, the J end by 3 bases, with 9 bases between. The chain's CDR3 is CASSEPGQTDTQYF. CDR3 DNA: TGCGCCAGCAGTGAGCCTGGACAGACAGATACGCAGTATTTT.

The chain links TRBV7-9 to TRBJ2-3; D not certain. This CDR3 contains 13 residues. Deletions cut 0 bases from V and 7 bases from J, with 8 bases between. CDR1 is SEHNR, CDR2 FQNEAQ, per germline (reference sequence). CDR3 sequence: CASSLARLNTQYF. Here the CDR3 DNA reads TGTGCCAGCAGCTTAGCGCGTCTGAATACGCAGTATTTT.

V usage is TRBV5-6 and J usage is TRBJ2-7; D is uncertain. This CDR3 contains 14 residues. V lost 4 bases and J 5 bases, leaving 16 bases between the germline ends. Germline-derived CDR1 and CDR2 are SGHDT and YYEEEE. CDR3 nucleotide sequence: TGTGCCAGCAGCCCCGTCGGGTACCCAAACGAGCAGTACTTC. This sequence encodes CASSPVGYPNEQYF.

V usage is TRBV6-1 and J usage is TRBJ2-1; TRBD2 matches at 7 bases. From germline, CDR1 is MNHNS and CDR2 SASEGT. The CDR3 runs 13 residues. The V gene end was trimmed by 1 base and the J gene end by 9 bases; junction bases not matched to a gene: 3. This CDR3 reads CASSEGLAAEQFF. The CDR3 DNA reads as TGTGCCAGCAGTGAAGGGCTAGCGGCTGAGCAGTTCTTC.

This sequence joins TRBV18 and TRBJ2-5, with no clear D. This CDR3 comprises 13 residues. CDR1 KGHSH and CDR2 LQKENI come from the germline V gene. V was cut by 4 bases and J by 5 bases, with 11 bases left in between. CDR3 amino acids: CASSQVYSETQYF. The DNA of the CDR3 is TGTGCCAGCTCACAAGTTTACAGCGAGACCCAGTACTTC.

DNA of the CDR3: TGTGCCAGCAGCCAAGTTAGCAGCGGGAGGATTAATGAGCAGTTCTTC. As protein: CASSQVSSGRINEQFF. The V gene is TRBV3-1 (or the pseudogene TRBV3-2), the J gene TRBJ2-1, with 9 bases matching TRBD2. Trimming at V came to 1 base and at J to 7 bases, leaving 8 bases not matched to a gene. In germline, CDR1 is LGHDT, CDR2 YNNKEL (reference sequence). The CDR3 extends over 16 amino acids.

This clone came up once. The rearrangement uses TRBV15 and TRBJ2-4; 11 bases match TRBD2. Germline V gene lookup returns CDR1 LNHNV and CDR2 YYDKDF (reference sequence). CDR3 length: 15 amino acids. V trimming: 4 bases; J trimming: 11 bases; junction bases outside the gene matches: 10. The CDR3 bases are TGTGCCACCAGCAACAGGAGTAGCGGGAGGGGGTTTCAGTACTTC. Translated, it gives CATSNRSSGRGFQYF.

The V gene is TRBV6-5, the J gene TRBJ2-1; TRBD2 matches 9 bases. Trimming took 5 bases from V and 5 from J; bases not matched to a gene: 4. This CDR3 region has 14 residues. Germline V CDR1 and CDR2: MNHEY, SVGAGI. Written as DNA, the CDR3 is TGTGCCAGCAGTCAGCTAGCGGGGAACAATGAGCAGTTCTTC. Protein product: CASSQLAGNNEQFF.

The CDR3 region has the DNA TGCGCCAGCAGCCGGACTAGCGGGATTGTCCCCTCCACAGATACGCAGTATTTT. Translation gives CASSRTSGIVPSTDTQYF. This chain joins TRBV5-1 and TRBJ2-3, with TRBD2 matching over 12 bases. V lost 4 bases, J lost 2 bases, and 11 bases stayed unmatched. Germline loops: CDR1 SGHRS, CDR2 YFSETQ. This CDR3 contains 18 residues. Supplemented by reference TRBV5-1 and TRBJ2-3, the full variable domain reads KAGVTQTPRYLIKTRGQQVTLSCSPISGHRSVSWYQQTPGQGLQFLFEYFSETQRNKGNFPGRFSGRQFSNSRSEMNVSTLELGDSALYLCASSRTSGIVPSTDTQYFGPGTRLTVL.

The CDR3 DNA follows: TGCGCCAGCAGCTCTCCGGGACTAGTTATCGGCGGGGAGCTGTTTTTT. Protein sequence: CASSSPGLVIGGELFF. The rearrangement joins TRBV5-1 to TRBJ2-2, with 8 bases matching TRBD2. Trimming cost V 3 bases and J 7 bases; bases outside gene matches: 11. This CDR3 region has 16 residues. The germline gives CDR1 SGHRS, CDR2 YFSETQ.

The chain uses TRBV10-3 and TRBJ2-3; weak D call: TRBD2 (5 bases). Trimming cost V 2 bases and J 4 bases, with 19 bases left between them. The CDR3 is 17 amino acids. CDR1 and CDR2 (germline): ENHRY, SYGVKD. Written as DNA, the CDR3 is TGTGCCATCAGTGAGGAACCGGGCGGGCGGGTGCCAGATACGCAGTATTTT. Translated: CAISEEPGGRVPDTQYF.

The rearrangement joins TRBV3-1 (or the pseudogene TRBV3-2) to TRBJ2-3, with TRBD2 identical over 10 bases. CDR1 is LGHDT and CDR2 is YNNKEL in the germline V gene (reference sequence). This CDR3 spans 20 amino acids. The V gene end was trimmed by 1 base and the J gene end by 4 bases; junction bases not matched to a gene: 17. CDR3 sequence reads: CASSQGLRVSGRITADTQYF. The CDR3 DNA reads TGTGCCAGCAGCCAAGGGTTGAGGGTTAGCGGGAGGATCACGGCAGATACGCAGTATTTT.

The V call is TRBV6-5, the J call TRBJ2-7; 11 nucleotides agree with TRBD2. Trimming took 6 bases from V and 4 from J; bases not matched to a gene: 2. From germline, CDR1 is MNHEY and CDR2 SVGAGI. The CDR3 consists of 13 residues. Here the CDR3 DNA reads TGTGCCAGCAGCGGGACTAGCGGATACGAGCAGTACTTC. It encodes CASSGTSGYEQYF.

There are a few counts of this clone. This chain joins TRBV5-1 and TRBJ2-5; maybe TRBD1 (5 bases). Deletions cut 0 bases from V and 4 bases from J, with 10 bases between. The CDR3 has 14 amino acids. Germline V CDR1 and CDR2: SGHRS, YFSETQ. The DNA of the CDR3 is TGCGCCAGCAGCTTGGAGGGCAGGGCAGAGACCCAGTACTTC. Translation: CASSLEGRAETQYF.

The sample holds many counts of this clone. CDR3 loop: CASSKWTSPYEQYF. CDR3 nucleotide sequence: TGTGCCAGCTCGAAGTGGACTTCGCCCTACGAGCAGTACTTC. The chain combines TRBV5-4 with TRBJ2-7; possibly TRBD2 for D (5 bases). The germline CDR1 and CDR2 sequences are SGHNT and YYREEE (reference sequence). The CDR3 has 14 residues. Trimming pared 7 bases from V and 2 bases from J, leaving 16 bases between. The variable domain in full, with the rest retrieved from reference TRBV5-4 and TRBJ2-7, is ETGVTQSPTHLIKTRGQQVTLRCSSQSGHNTVSWYQQALGQGPQFIFQYYREEENGRGNFPPRFSGLQFPNYSSELNVNALELDDSALYLCASSKWTSPYEQYFGPGTRLTVT.

The V and J genes are TRBV5-1 and TRBJ2-5, with a tentative D call TRBD2 (6 bases). Deletions cut 0 bases from V and 6 bases from J, with 12 bases between. The CDR3 has 14 residues. Germline CDR1 SGHRS, CDR2 YFSETQ. Here the CDR3 reads CASSLGPGGKTQYF. In nucleotides, the CDR3 is TGCGCCAGCAGCTTGGGACCCGGGGGAAAGACCCAGTACTTC.

V is TRBV19 and J is TRBJ2-2; D might be TRBD2 (6 bases). CDR1 and CDR2 from the germline V gene are LNHDA and SQIVND (reference sequence). The ends were cut back, 2 bases at V and 4 bases at J, with 17 bases in the middle. This CDR3 comprises 17 residues. The CDR3 sequence is CASSISRGSSSTGELFF. The CDR3, as DNA: TGTGCCAGTAGTATAAGTCGGGGGTCTAGCAGCACCGGGGAGCTGTTTTTT.

Many counts were recorded for this clone. J is TRBJ2-2 and V is TRBV4-2; 9 positions match TRBD2. Germline V gene lookup returns CDR1 LGHNA and CDR2 YNFKEQ. The CDR3 is 17 residues long. The junction had 6 bases not matched to a gene; V was cut back by 1 base and J by 3 bases. The CDR3 region is CASSQGGSSGDTGELFF. The CDR3 nucleotides read TGTGCCAGCAGCCAAGGGGGGTCTAGCGGGGACACCGGGGAGCTGTTTTTT.